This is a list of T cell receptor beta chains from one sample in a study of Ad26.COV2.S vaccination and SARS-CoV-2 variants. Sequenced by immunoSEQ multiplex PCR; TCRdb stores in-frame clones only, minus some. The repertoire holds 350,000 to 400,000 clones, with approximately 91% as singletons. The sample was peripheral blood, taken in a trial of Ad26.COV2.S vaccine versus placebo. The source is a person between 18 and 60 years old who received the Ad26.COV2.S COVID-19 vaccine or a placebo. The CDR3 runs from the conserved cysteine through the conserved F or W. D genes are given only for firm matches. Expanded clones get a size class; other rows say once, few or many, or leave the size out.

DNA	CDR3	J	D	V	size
TGTGCCAGCAGCTTGGGCGGTGGGGCCCCATCGGACTTC	CASSLGGGAPSDF	TRBJ2-7	.	TRBV5-8	.
TGCGCCAGCAGCCATGAGGACAGGGCGGACGGGGGTGGCTACACCTTC	CASSHEDRADGGGYTF	TRBJ1-2	TRBD1	TRBV4-1	.
TGTGCCAGTAGTATCGGGAAGAACACTGAAGCTTTCTTT	CASSIGKNTEAFF	TRBJ1-1	.	TRBV19	.
TGTGCCAGCAGTGAATCCCCCCCAGGCACCGGGGAGCTGTTTTTT	CASSESPPGTGELFF	TRBJ2-2	.	TRBV2	.
TGTGCCAGCAGTGAAGGGCTCCCAGGAAATCAGCCCCAGCATTTT	CASSEGLPGNQPQHF	TRBJ1-5	.	TRBV2	.
TGTGCCAGCAGCCCCTCCGGGTGGGGTGGAAGAGAGCAGTTCTTC	CASSPSGWGGREQFF	TRBJ2-1	.	TRBV7-2	.
TGCGCCAGCAGCTTAGAGATGAACACTGAAGCTTTCTTT	CASSLEMNTEAFF	TRBJ1-1	.	TRBV7-9	.
TGCGCCAGCAGCCGGACAGGGGGCCTCTCCGAGCAATACTTC	CASSRTGGLSEQYF	TRBJ2-7	TRBD1	TRBV4-3	.
TGCGCCAGCAGCCAAGTTCCAGGGGAGGGGTATGGCTACACCTTC	CASSQVPGEGYGYTF	TRBJ1-2	.	TRBV4-1	.
TGTGCCAGCAGCCGGCAGGGGACAGGGGGCAATGAGCAGTACTTC	CASSRQGTGGNEQYF	TRBJ2-7	.	TRBV21-1	once
TGTGCCAGCAGCCCGGGACTGAACTCCTACGAGCAGTACTTC	CASSPGLNSYEQYF	TRBJ2-7	.	TRBV3-1/TRBV3-2	.
TGTGCCATCAGTGGGCTCCTCGGCGGTTCTGGGGCCAACGTCCTGACTTTC	CAISGLLGGSGANVLTF	TRBJ2-6	.	TRBV10-3	.
TGTGCCAGCAGCTTAGATGGGCAGGGGGGAGGCTACACCTTC	CASSLDGQGGGYTF	TRBJ1-2	TRBD1	TRBV7-2	.
TGTGCCAGCAGCCAAGGAAAAGACAGTAACTATGGCTACACCTTC	CASSQGKDSNYGYTF	TRBJ1-2	.	TRBV14	.
TGTGCCAGCAGCCAAGGCACAGTTATAAGCTCTGGAAACACCATATATTTT	CASSQGTVISSGNTIYF	TRBJ1-3	.	TRBV3-1/TRBV3-2	.
TGCAGTGCTAGTCTTGCAGATACGCAGTATTTT	CSASLADTQYF	TRBJ2-3	.	TRBV20-1	.
TGTGCCAGCAGCTTGTTGGGACAGGACTACTATGGCTACACCTTC	CASSLLGQDYYGYTF	TRBJ1-2	TRBD1	TRBV5-6	.
TGTGCCAGCAGCCAGGACTTAGGGTATGGCTACACCTTC	CASSQDLGYGYTF	TRBJ1-2	.	TRBV3-1/TRBV3-2	.
TGTGCCAGTAGCCCGCAGACGATGAGCAATCAGCCCCAGCATTTT	CASSPQTMSNQPQHF	TRBJ1-5	.	TRBV19	.
TGTGCCAGCAGCTTACGGGACAGTTTCAACGAGCAGTACTTC	CASSLRDSFNEQYF	TRBJ2-7	TRBD1	TRBV7-9	.
TGCGCCAGCATTTATCAGCCCCAGCATTTT	CASIYQPQHF	TRBJ1-5	.	TRBV23-1	.
TGTGCCAGCTCACCTGATAAGGGGGCGGGCACCTTC	CASSPDKGAGTF	TRBJ1-2	TRBD1	TRBV18	.
TGTGCCAGCAGCCCCGACGGAGCGTATGGCTACACCTTC	CASSPDGAYGYTF	TRBJ1-2	.	TRBV9	.
TGCGCCAGCAGCCAGACAGGGGAACACACTGAAGCTTTCTTT	CASSQTGEHTEAFF	TRBJ1-1	TRBD1	TRBV5-1	.
TGTGCCAGCAGCTTTAGTGGCAATCAGCCCCAGCATTTT	CASSFSGNQPQHF	TRBJ1-5	.	TRBV7-2	once